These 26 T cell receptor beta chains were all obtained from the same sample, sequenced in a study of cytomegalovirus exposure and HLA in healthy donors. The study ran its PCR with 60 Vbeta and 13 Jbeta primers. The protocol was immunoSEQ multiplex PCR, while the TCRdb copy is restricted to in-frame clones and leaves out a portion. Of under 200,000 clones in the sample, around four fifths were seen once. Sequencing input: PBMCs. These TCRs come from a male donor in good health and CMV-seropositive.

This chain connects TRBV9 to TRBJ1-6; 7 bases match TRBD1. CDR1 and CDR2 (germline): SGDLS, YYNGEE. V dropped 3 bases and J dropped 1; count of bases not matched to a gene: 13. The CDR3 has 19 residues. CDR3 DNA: TGTGCCAGCAGCGCCACGGGACAGTTGGGGGGATCCTATAATTCACCCCTCCACTTT. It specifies CASSATGQLGGSYNSPLHF. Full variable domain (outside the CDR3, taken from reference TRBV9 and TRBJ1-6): DSGVTQTPKHLITATGQRVTLRCSPRSGDLSVYWYQQSLDQGLQFLIQYYNGEERAKGNILERFSAQQFPDLHSELNLSSLELGDSALYFCASSATGQLGGSYNSPLHFGNGTRLTVT.

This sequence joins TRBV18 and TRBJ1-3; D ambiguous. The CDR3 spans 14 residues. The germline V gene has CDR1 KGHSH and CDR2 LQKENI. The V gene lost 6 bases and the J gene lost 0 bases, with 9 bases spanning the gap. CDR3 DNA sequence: TGTGCCAGCTCCGCCACAAACTCTGGAAACACCATATATTTT. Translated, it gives CASSATNSGNTIYF.

DNA for the CDR3: TGTGCCAGCAGTTCACCAGGGTTGGGATACAATGAGCAGTTCTTC. Amino acids: CASSSPGLGYNEQFF. The chain recombines TRBV6-5 with TRBJ2-1; D possibly corresponds to TRBD1 (5 bases). Trimming left V 4 bases short and J 4 bases short, with 14 bases between. From germline, CDR1 is MNHEY and CDR2 SVGAGI. The CDR3 has 15 residues.

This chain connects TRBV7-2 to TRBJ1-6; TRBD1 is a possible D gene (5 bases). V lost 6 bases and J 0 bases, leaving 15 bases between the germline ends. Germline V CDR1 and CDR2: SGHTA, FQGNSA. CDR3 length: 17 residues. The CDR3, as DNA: TGTGCCAGCAGTCTACCGGGGAGGGGCTCCTATAATTCACCCCTCCACTTT. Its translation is CASSLPGRGSYNSPLHF.

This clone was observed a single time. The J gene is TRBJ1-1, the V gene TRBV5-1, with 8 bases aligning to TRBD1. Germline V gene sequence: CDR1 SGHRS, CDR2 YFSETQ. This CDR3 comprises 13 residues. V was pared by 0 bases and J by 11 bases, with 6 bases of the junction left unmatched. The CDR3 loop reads CASSLAGQGDAFF. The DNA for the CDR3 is TGCGCCAGCAGCTTGGCCGGACAGGGCGATGCTTTCTTT.

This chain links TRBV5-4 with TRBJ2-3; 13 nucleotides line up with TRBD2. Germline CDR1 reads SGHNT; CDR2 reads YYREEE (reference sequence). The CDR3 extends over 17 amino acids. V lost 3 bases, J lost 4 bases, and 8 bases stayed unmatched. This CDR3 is CASSSGTSGAPADTQYF. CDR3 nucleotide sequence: TGTGCCAGCAGCTCCGGGACTAGCGGGGCCCCGGCAGATACGCAGTATTTT.

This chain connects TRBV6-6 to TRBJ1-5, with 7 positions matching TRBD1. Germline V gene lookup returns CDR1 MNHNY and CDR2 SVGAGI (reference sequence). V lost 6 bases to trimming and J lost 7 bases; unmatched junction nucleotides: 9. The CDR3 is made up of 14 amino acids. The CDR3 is CASRPGQSKQPQHF. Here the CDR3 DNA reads TGTGCCAGCAGACCGGGACAGAGTAAGCAGCCCCAGCATTTT.

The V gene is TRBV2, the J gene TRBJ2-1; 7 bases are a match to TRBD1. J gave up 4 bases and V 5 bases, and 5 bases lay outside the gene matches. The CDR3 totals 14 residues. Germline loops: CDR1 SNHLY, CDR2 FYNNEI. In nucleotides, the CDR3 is TGTGCCAGCAGTCATTCGACAGGGTACAATGAGCAGTTCTTC. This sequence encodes CASSHSTGYNEQFF. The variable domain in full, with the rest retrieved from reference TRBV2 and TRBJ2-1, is EPEVTQTPSHQVTQMGQEVILRCVPISNHLYFYWYRQILGQKVEFLVSFYNNEISEKSEIFDDQFSVERPDGSNFTLKIRSTKLEDSAMYFCASSHSTGYNEQFFGPGTRLTVL.

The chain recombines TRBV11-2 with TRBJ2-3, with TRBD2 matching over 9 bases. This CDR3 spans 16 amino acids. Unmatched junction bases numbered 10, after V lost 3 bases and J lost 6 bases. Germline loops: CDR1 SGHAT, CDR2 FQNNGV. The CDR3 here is CASSFSGGRAADTQYF. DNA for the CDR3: TGTGCCAGCAGCTTTAGCGGGGGACGCGCCGCTGATACGCAGTATTTT.

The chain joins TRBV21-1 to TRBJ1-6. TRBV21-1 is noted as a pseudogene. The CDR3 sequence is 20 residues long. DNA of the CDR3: TGTGCCAGCAGCAAAGCGAGCCGGGAGCTAAGGCTGTGGGGAGATTCACCCCTCCACTTT. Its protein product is CASSKASRELRLWGDSPLHF.

The chain's CDR3 is CASSAGQPNEKLFF. The CDR3 DNA sequence: TGTGCCAGCAGCGCGGGACAGCCGAATGAAAAACTGTTTTTT. This chain uses TRBV9 with TRBJ1-4; 7 bases match TRBD1. Germline V gives CDR1 SGDLS, CDR2 YYNGEE. J lost 5 bases, V lost 3 bases, and 4 bases had no gene match. This CDR3 region has 14 residues.

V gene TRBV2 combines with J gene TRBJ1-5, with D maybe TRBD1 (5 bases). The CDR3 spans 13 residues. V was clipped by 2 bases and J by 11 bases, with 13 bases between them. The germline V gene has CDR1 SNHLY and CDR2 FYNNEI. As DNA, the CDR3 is TGTGCCAGCAGTGAACAGGGTGCGTGGACCCAGCATTTT. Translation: CASSEQGAWTQHF.

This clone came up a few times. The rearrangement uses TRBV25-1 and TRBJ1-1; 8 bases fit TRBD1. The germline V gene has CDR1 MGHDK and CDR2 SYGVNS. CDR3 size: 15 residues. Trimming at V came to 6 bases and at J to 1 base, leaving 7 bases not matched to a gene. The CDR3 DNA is TGTGCCAGCAGGGGGCTCGGACAGGGGAACACTGAAGCTTTCTTT. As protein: CASRGLGQGNTEAFF.

CDR3 sequence: CASSTGQGSGYGYTF. CDR3 bases: TGTGCCAGCTCAACGGGACAGGGAAGTGGCTATGGCTACACCTTC. This chain connects TRBV18 to TRBJ1-2; TRBD1 agrees at 9 bases. CDR1 is KGHSH, CDR2 LQKENI, per germline. The CDR3 extends over 15 amino acids. V lost 5 bases, J lost 4 bases, and 8 bases stayed unmatched.

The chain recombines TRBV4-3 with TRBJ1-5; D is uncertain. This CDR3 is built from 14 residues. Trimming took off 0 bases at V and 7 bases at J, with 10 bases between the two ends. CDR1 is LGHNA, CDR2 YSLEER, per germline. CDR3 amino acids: CASSQDSRGQPQHF. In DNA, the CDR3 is TGCGCCAGCAGCCAAGATTCGCGCGGACAGCCCCAGCATTTT.

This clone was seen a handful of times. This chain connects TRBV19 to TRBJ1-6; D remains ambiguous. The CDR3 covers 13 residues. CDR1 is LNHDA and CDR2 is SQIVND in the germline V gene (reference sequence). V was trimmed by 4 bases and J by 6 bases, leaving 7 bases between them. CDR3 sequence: CASSTVANSPLHF. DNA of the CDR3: TGTGCCAGTAGTACCGTAGCTAATTCACCCCTCCACTTT. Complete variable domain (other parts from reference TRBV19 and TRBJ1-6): DGGITQSPKYLFRKEGQNVTLSCEQNLNHDAMYWYRQDPGQGLRLIYYSQIVNDFQKGDIAEGYSVSREKKESFPLTVTSAQKNPTAFYLCASSTVANSPLHFGNGTRLTVT.

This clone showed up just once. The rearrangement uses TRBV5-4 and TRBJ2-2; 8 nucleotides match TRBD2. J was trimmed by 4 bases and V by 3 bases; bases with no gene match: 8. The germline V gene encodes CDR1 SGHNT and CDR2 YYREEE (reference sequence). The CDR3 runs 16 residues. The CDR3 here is CASSYHGGAGTGELFF. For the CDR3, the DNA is TGTGCCAGCAGCTACCACGGGGGGGCTGGCACCGGGGAGCTGTTTTTT.

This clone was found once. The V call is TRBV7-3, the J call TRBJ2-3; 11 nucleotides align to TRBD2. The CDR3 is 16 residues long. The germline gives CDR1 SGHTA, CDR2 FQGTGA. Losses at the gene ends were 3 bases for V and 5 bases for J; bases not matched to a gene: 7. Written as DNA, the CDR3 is TGTGCCAGCAGCTTTATAGCGGGGGGGCCAGAAGATACGCAGTATTTT. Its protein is CASSFIAGGPEDTQYF.

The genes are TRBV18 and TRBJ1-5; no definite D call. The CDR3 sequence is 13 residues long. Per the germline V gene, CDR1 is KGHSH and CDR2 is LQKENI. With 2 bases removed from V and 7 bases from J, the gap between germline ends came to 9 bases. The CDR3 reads CASSPTVEQPQHF. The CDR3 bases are TGTGCCAGCTCACCAACCGTCGAGCAGCCCCAGCATTTT.

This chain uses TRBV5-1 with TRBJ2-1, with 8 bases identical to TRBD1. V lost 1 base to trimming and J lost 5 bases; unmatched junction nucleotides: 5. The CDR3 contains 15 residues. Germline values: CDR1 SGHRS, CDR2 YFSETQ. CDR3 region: CASSLMGQANNEQFF. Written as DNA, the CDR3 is TGCGCCAGCAGCTTGATGGGACAGGCCAACAATGAGCAGTTCTTC.

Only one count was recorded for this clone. CDR3 DNA: TGTGCCAGCAGTTACTCGTTTAGTAGTCGCACCGGGGAGCTGTTTTTT. Amino acid sequence: CASSYSFSSRTGELFF. J is TRBJ2-2 and V is TRBV6-5, with D unresolved. The CDR3 is 16 residues long. Trimming pared 0 bases from V and 4 bases from J, leaving 12 bases between. CDR1 is MNHEY, CDR2 SVGAGI, per germline.

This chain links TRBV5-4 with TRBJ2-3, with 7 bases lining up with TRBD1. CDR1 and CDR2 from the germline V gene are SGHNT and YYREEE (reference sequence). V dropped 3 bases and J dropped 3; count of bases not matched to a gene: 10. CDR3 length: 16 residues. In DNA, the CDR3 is TGTGCCAGCAGCTATAGGCCGGGACAGTTAACAGATACGCAGTATTTT. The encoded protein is CASSYRPGQLTDTQYF.

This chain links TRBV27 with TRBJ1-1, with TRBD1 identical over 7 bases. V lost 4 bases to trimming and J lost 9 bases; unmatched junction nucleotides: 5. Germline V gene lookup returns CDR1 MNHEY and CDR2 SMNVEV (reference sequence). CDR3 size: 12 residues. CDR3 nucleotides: TGTGCCAGCAGTTCCCCGGGACAGCAAGCTTTCTTT. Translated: CASSSPGQQAFF.

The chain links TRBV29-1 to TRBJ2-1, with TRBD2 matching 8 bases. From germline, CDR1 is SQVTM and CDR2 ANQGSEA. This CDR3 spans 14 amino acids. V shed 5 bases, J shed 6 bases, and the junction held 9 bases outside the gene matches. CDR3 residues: CSVPQSGGFNEQFF. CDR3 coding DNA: TGCAGCGTTCCACAGAGCGGGGGTTTCAATGAGCAGTTCTTC.

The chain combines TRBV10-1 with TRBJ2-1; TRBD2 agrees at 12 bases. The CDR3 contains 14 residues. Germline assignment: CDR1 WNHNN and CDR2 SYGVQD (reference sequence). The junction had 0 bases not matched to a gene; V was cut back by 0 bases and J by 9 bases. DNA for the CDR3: TGCGCCAGCAGTGAGTCGGGACTAGCGGGTGAGCAGTTCTTC. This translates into CASSESGLAGEQFF.

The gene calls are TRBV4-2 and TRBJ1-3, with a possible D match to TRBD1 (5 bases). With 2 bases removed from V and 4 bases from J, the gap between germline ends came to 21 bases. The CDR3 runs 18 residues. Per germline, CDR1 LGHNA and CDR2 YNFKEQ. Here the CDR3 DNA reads TGTGCCAGCAGCCAAACCCACGAGGGGACTGGAGAGGGAAACACCATATATTTT. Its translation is CASSQTHEGTGEGNTIYF.